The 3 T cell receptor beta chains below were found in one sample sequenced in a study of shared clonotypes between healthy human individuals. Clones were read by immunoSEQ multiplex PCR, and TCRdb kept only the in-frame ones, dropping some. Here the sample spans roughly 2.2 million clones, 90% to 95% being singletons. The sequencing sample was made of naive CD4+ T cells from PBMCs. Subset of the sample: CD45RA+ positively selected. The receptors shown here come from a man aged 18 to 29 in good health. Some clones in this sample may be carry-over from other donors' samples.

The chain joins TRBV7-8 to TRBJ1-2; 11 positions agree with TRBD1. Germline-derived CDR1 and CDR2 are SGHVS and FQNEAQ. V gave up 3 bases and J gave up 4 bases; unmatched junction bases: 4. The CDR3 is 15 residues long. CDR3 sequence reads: CASSLGTGGPYGYTF. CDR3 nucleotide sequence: TGTGCCAGCAGCTTGGGGACAGGGGGACCCTATGGCTACACCTTC.

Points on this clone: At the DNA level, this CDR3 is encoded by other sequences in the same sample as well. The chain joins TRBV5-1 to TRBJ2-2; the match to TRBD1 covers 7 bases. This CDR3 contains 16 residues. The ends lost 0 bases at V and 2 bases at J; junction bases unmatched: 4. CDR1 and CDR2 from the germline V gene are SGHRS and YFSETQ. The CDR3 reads CASSLVAGGNTGELFF. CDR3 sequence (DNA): TGCGCCAGCAGCTTGGTAGCAGGGGGAAACACCGGGGAGCTGTTTTTT.

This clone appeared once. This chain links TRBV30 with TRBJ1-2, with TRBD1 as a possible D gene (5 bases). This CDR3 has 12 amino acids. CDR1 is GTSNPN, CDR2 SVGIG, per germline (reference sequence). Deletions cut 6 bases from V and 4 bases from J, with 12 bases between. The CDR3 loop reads CACKGWSYGYTF. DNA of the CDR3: TGTGCCTGCAAGGGGTGGAGCTATGGCTACACCTTC.